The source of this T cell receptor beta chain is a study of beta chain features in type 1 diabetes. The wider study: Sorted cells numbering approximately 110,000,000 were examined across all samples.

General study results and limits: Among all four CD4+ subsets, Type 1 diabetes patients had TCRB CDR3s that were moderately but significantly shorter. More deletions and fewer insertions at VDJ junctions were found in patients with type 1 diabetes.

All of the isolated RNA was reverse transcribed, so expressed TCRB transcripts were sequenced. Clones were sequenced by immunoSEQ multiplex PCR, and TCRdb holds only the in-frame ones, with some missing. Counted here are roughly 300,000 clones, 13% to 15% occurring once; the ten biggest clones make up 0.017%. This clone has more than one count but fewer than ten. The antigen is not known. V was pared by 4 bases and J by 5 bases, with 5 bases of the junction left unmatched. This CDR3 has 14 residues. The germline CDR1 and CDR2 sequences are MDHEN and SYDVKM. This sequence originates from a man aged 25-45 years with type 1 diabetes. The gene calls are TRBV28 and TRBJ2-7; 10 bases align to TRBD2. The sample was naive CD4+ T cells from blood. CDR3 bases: TGTGCCAGCAGTTCAGCGGGAGGGCCTAACGAGCAGTACTTC. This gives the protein CASSSAGGPNEQYF.